The T cell receptor (beta chain) under discussion was sequenced for a study of T cells in Graves' hyperthyroidism and ophthalmopathy. This clonotype was counted only a few times. Germline CDR1 reads WSHSY; CDR2 reads SAAADI. The CDR3 totals 12 residues. Trimming took off 2 bases at V and 9 bases at J, with 9 bases between the two ends. Researchers took RNA transcripts and amplified the TCR beta CDR3 regions from them. TCR CDR3 underwent first-round RT-PCR with the HTBI primer set. TCRdb recomputed calls from the multiplex PCR reads with MiXCR, one row per CDR3 protein. The top ten clones hold 34% of a sample with tens of thousands of distinct CDR3 sequences, 54% of them seen once.

V usage is TRBV10-2 and J usage is TRBJ2-3; maybe TRBD1 (5 bases). This clonotype originated in a young man with Graves' hyperthyroidism. Sequencing was done on a sample of peripheral blood or thyroid tissue (not recorded which). CDR3: CASSEMGRTQYF. The CDR3, as DNA: TGCGCCAGCAGTGAGATGGGGCGCACGCAGTATTTT.